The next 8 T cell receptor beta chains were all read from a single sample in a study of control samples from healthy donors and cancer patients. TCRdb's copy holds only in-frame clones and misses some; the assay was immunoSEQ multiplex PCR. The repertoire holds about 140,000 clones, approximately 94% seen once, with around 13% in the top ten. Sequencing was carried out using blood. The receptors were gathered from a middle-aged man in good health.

CDR3 amino acids: CASRTGSGTEAFF. CDR3 nucleotides: TGTGCCAGCAGGACAGGGTCGGGTACTGAAGCTTTCTTT. The chain is built from TRBV6-6 and TRBJ1-1; 7 nucleotides match TRBD1. The J segment lost 5 bases and the V segment lost 6 bases, leaving 6 bases of the junction unmatched. There are 13 residues in the CDR3. The germline V gene has CDR1 MNHNY and CDR2 SVGAGI (reference sequence).

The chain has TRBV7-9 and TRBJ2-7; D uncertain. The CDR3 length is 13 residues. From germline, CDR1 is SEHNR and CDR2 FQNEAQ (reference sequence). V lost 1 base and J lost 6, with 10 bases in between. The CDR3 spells CASSLGFVGEQYF. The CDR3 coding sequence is TGTGCCAGCAGCTTAGGGTTTGTCGGCGAGCAGTACTTC.

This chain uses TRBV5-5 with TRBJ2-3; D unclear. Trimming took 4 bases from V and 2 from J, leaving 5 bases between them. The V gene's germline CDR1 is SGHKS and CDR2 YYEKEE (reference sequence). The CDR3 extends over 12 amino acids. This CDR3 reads CASSKDTDTQYF. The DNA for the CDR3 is TGTGCCAGCAGCAAAGACACAGATACGCAGTATTTT.

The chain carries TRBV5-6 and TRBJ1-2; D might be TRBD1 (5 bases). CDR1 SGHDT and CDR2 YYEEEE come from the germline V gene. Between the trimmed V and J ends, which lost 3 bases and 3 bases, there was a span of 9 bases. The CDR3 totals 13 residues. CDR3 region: CASSSGLHYGYTF. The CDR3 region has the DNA TGTGCCAGCAGCTCGGGACTGCACTATGGCTACACCTTC.

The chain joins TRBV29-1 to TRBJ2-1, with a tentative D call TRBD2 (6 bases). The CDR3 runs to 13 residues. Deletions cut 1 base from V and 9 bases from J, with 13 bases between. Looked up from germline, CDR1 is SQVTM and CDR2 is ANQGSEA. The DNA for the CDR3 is TGCAGCGTTGAAGGAACGGGAGACGGTGAGCAGTTCTTC. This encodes CSVEGTGDGEQFF.

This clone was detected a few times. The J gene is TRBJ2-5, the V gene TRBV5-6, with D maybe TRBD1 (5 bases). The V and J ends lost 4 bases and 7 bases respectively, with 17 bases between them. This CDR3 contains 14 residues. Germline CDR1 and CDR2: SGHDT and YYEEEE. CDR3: CASSGSLGRGTQYF. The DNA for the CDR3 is TGTGCCAGCAGCGGCAGCTTGGGGCGAGGGACCCAGTACTTC.

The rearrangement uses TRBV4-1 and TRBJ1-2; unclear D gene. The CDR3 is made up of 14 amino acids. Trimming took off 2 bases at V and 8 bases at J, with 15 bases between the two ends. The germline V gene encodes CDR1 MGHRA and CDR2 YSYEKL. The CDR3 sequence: CASSQLTSVLGYTF. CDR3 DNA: TGCGCCAGCAGCCAACTGACAAGTGTCCTAGGCTACACCTTC.

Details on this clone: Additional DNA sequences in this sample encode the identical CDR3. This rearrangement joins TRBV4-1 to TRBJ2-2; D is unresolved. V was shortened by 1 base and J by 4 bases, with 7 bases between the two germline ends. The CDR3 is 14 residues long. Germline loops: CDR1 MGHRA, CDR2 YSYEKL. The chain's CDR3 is CASSQVGSTGELFF. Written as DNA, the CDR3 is TGCGCCAGCAGCCAAGTGGGTAGCACCGGGGAGCTGTTTTTT.